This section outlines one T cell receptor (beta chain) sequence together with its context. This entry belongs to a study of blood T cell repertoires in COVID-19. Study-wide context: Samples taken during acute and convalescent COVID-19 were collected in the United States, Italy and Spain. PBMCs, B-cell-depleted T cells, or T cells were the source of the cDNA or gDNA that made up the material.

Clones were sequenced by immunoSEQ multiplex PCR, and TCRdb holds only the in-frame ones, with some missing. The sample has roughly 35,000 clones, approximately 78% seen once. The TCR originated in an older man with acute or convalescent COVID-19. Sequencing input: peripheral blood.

CDR3 amino acids: CASSYQLGIGEKLFF. CDR3 in DNA: TGTGCCAGCAGCTACCAATTGGGCATCGGTGAAAAACTGTTTTTT. The chain carries TRBV7-9 and TRBJ1-4, with D hard to call. The V gene's germline CDR1 is SEHNR and CDR2 FQNEAQ (reference sequence). With 4 bases removed from V and 7 bases from J, the gap between germline ends came to 16 bases. This CDR3 is built from 15 residues.